A single sample gave rise to the 3 T cell receptor beta chains below, sequenced in a study of cytomegalovirus exposure and HLA in healthy donors. Primers included in the PCR were 60 Vbeta and 13 Jbeta primers. TCRdb keeps only in-frame clones here, not all; method: immunoSEQ multiplex PCR. The data contain about 140,000 clones, about 76% of them singletons. Sequencing used PBMCs. The origin of the receptors is a female donor in good health and CMV-seronegative.

The rearrangement joins TRBV30 to TRBJ2-7, with D perhaps TRBD2 (6 bases). CDR3 length: 13 residues. Germline V gives CDR1 GTSNPN, CDR2 SVGIG (reference sequence). V lost 4 bases, J lost 4 bases, and 14 bases lay in between. CDR3 region: CAWKSGRLYEQYF. DNA of the CDR3: TGTGCCTGGAAATCCGGGAGATTATACGAGCAGTACTTC.

The rearrangement joins TRBV4-3 to TRBJ1-5; 8 bases are a match to TRBD1. The germline gives CDR1 LGHNA, CDR2 YSLEER. This CDR3 has 15 amino acids. V trimming: 4 bases; J trimming: 2 bases; junction bases outside the gene matches: 4. The CDR3 spells CASSLTGDGNQPQHF. The DNA of the CDR3 is TGCGCCAGCAGCCTGACAGGGGACGGCAATCAGCCCCAGCATTTT.

The gene calls are TRBV7-2 and TRBJ2-5; 7 bases agree with TRBD1. This CDR3 region has 14 residues. The trim removed 4 bases at V and 4 bases at J, leaving 6 bases unmatched. Germline CDR1 SGHTA, CDR2 FQGNSA. The CDR3 coding sequence is TGTGCCAGCAGCTCACAGGGGATCGGAGAGACCCAGTACTTC. This gives the protein CASSSQGIGETQYF.